The 4 T cell receptor beta chains below all came from one sample that was sequenced in a study of vaccination effects on CD4 cells after COVID-19. Here immunoSEQ multiplex PCR was the method, and the copy in TCRdb shows in-frame clones only, minus some. The data hold about 46,000 clones, with 65% to 75% observed a single time. Antigen specificity for these receptors is unknown. Viral peptide pool expansion of antigen-specific CD4+ T cells preceded sequencing in the ViraFEST assay. The culture ran for 10 days, and then CD4+ T cells were isolated. Every participant took two doses of the BNT162b2 or mRNA-1273 vaccine. This material consisted of CD4+ T cells from PBMCs cultured with HCoV-OC43 spike peptides, taken after COVID-19 vaccination. Documented subset: HCoV-OC43 spike overlapping peptide pool stimulation. The source is a human donor who received a COVID-19 vaccine.

V and J are TRBV7-8 and TRBJ1-1; 8 bases fit TRBD1. The CDR3 consists of 16 residues. Germline assignment: CDR1 SGHVS and CDR2 FQNEAQ. Germline trimming cut 5 bases from V and 1 base from J; bases unmatched to any gene: 9. The CDR3 region has the DNA TGTGCCAGCAGCCCTCGGGACAGGCGAGGGAACACTGAAGCTTTCTTT. It yields the protein CASSPRDRRGNTEAFF.

The table lists this clone with a few counts. This rearrangement joins TRBV30 to TRBJ1-2, with D possibly TRBD1 on 6 matching bases. The CDR3 is 12 residues long. Trimming stripped 3 bases from V and 8 bases from J, with 13 bases between. The germline CDR1 and CDR2 sequences are GTSNPN and SVGIG (reference sequence). In nucleotides, the CDR3 is TGTGCCTGGAGAGGCCAGGGGTGGGGCTACACCTTC. Translating it yields CAWRGQGWGYTF.

This clone appeared once. The genes are TRBV18 and TRBJ1-4, with D possibly matching TRBD1 (5 bases). V was pared by 4 bases and J by 0 bases, with 21 bases between. The CDR3 has 19 amino acids. Germline CDR1 reads KGHSH; CDR2 reads LQKENI. The CDR3 sequence is CASSHVTGSTGSTNEKLFF. The CDR3 nucleotides are TGTGCCAGCTCACACGTCACGGGCTCTACAGGCTCAACTAATGAAAAACTGTTTTTT.

The V and J genes are TRBV10-3 and TRBJ1-5; D is unresolved. The germline V and J ends were trimmed by 2 bases and 0 bases, with 2 bases remaining between them. The CDR3 spans 13 residues. Germline loops: CDR1 ENHRY, CDR2 SYGVKD. In DNA, the CDR3 is TGTGCCATCAGTGAGCGTAGCAATCAGCCCCAGCATTTT. Encoded protein: CAISERSNQPQHF.